These 25 T cell receptor beta chains were all obtained from the same sample, sequenced in a study of Graves' ophthalmopathy and Graves' hyperthyroidism. The authors amplified TCR beta CDR3 regions, and they did so from RNA transcripts for repertoire sequencing. The authors performed first-round RT-PCR with HTBI primers and then a second-round multiplex PCR. TCRdb itself ran the multiplex PCR reads through MiXCR, one entry per CDR3 protein. The sample consists of about 380,000 distinct CDR3 sequences, approximately 15% of them appearing once. Sequencing was performed on peripheral blood. The receptors were sampled from a woman aged 18-30 years with stable Graves' hyperthyroidism.

This clonotype was seen at least ten times. The chain uses TRBV2 and TRBJ1-2, with D hard to call. The CDR3 sequence is 15 residues long. Trimming cost V 10 bases and J 5 bases, with 23 bases left between them. Germline V gene lookup returns CDR1 SNHLY and CDR2 FYNNEI. The CDR3, as DNA: TGTGCCAAGGTTAGGTCCACTGGGCGTACATATGGCTACACCTTC. Amino acid sequence: CAKVRSTGRTYGYTF.

There are many counts of this clonotype. The rearrangement uses TRBV19 and TRBJ1-1, with D unresolved. V lost 5 bases and J lost 4, with 11 bases in between. Germline V gene lookup returns CDR1 LNHDA and CDR2 SQIVND (reference sequence). This CDR3 contains 13 residues. The CDR3 DNA is TGTGCCAGTAGTTCCTTTTCAGGCACTGAAGCTTTCTTT. Its protein product is CASSSFSGTEAFF.

This clonotype was observed a handful of times. The chain carries TRBV11-2 and TRBJ2-7; no clear D. Trimming cost V 0 bases and J 1 base, with 13 bases left between them. Germline V CDR1 and CDR2: SGHAT, FQNNGV. The CDR3 length is 16 residues. CDR3 bases: TGTGCCAGCAGCTTAGATCCGGGCGCGATTTCCTACGAGCAGTACTTC. It is translated as CASSLDPGAISYEQYF.

The chain links TRBV20-1 to TRBJ2-5, with 10 bases lining up with TRBD1. The germline CDR1 and CDR2 sequences are DFQATT and SNEGSKA (reference sequence). There are 16 residues in the CDR3. Trimming cost V 4 bases and J 3 bases; bases outside gene matches: 11. CDR3 protein: CSATLPGTGAKETQYF. CDR3 DNA sequence: TGCAGTGCTACCCTTCCCGGGACAGGGGCAAAAGAGACCCAGTACTTC.

This clonotype occurred many times. This chain uses TRBV27 with TRBJ1-2, with TRBD1 matching over 7 bases. The CDR3 extends over 13 amino acids. CDR1 and CDR2 from the germline V gene are MNHEY and SMNVEV (reference sequence). Trimming at V came to 6 bases and at J to 9 bases, leaving 10 bases not matched to a gene. CDR3 in amino acids: CASRTRHRGSYTF. CDR3 bases: TGTGCCAGCAGAACCCGCCACAGGGGTAGCTACACCTTC.

V and J are TRBV29-1 and TRBJ1-1; D is ambiguous. From germline, CDR1 is SQVTM and CDR2 ANQGSEA. V lost 6 bases and J 4 bases, leaving 9 bases between the germline ends. The CDR3 has 11 amino acids. Written as DNA, the CDR3 is TGCAGCGTGGGAGACCTCACTGAAGCTTTCTTT. Protein sequence: CSVGDLTEAFF.

The sample holds many counts of this clonotype. The genes are TRBV11-2 and TRBJ2-5, with TRBD2 identical over 9 bases. Germline-derived CDR1 and CDR2 are SGHAT and FQNNGV. The J segment lost 4 bases and the V segment lost 4 bases, leaving 7 bases of the junction unmatched. The CDR3 totals 15 residues. For the CDR3, the DNA is TGTGCCAGCAGCTCTAGCGGGGCCAAAGGAGAGACCCAGTACTTC. As protein: CASSSSGAKGETQYF.

In this sample, this clonotype turned up many times. V and J are TRBV6-5 and TRBJ1-1, with D unclear. Per the germline V gene, CDR1 is MNHEY and CDR2 is SVGAGI. Trimming took 7 bases from V and 1 from J, leaving 13 bases between them. The CDR3 length is 14 residues. The DNA for the CDR3 is TGTGCCAGCACCTCCGAGCCCGCGAACACTGAAGCTTTCTTT. Translating it yields CASTSEPANTEAFF.

V and J are TRBV9 and TRBJ1-3; unclear D gene. V dropped 0 bases and J dropped 0 bases, with 7 bases sitting between them. The CDR3 runs to 15 residues. Germline CDR1 is SGDLS and CDR2 is YYNGEE. CDR3 in amino acids: CASSVAAPSGNTIYF. In DNA, the CDR3 is TGTGCCAGCAGCGTAGCTGCCCCCTCTGGAAACACCATATATTTT.

This clonotype has at least ten counts. This chain uses TRBV7-2 with TRBJ1-2; a weak D match, TRBD1 (5 bases). This CDR3 has 13 amino acids. CDR1 and CDR2 from the germline V gene are SGHTA and FQGNSA. Trimming took 3 bases from V and 7 from J, leaving 12 bases between them. DNA of the CDR3: TGTGCCAGCAGCTTGGGGGGATCGACTGGCTACACCTTC. This gives the protein CASSLGGSTGYTF.

This clonotype was found many times. The chain has TRBV6-1 and TRBJ2-5, with 7 bases that match TRBD2. V was pared by 6 bases and J by 4 bases, with 11 bases of the junction left unmatched. This CDR3 region has 15 residues. Per the germline V gene, CDR1 is MNHNS and CDR2 is SASEGT. CDR3 DNA: TGTGCCAGCAGCCCACCAGAACCGGGGGGAGAGACCCAGTACTTC. Translation gives CASSPPEPGGETQYF.

The chain couples TRBV19 to TRBJ1-1; unclear D gene. V was clipped by 1 base and J by 5 bases, with 11 bases between them. Germline V gives CDR1 LNHDA, CDR2 SQIVND (reference sequence). The CDR3 is made up of 14 amino acids. CDR3: CASSIGTLSTEAFF. As DNA, the CDR3 is TGTGCCAGTAGTATAGGGACGCTCTCTACTGAAGCTTTCTTT. Using reference TRBV19 and TRBJ1-1 for the parts outside the CDR3, the full variable domain is DGGITQSPKYLFRKEGQNVTLSCEQNLNHDAMYWYRQDPGQGLRLIYYSQIVNDFQKGDIAEGYSVSREKKESFPLTVTSAQKNPTAFYLCASSIGTLSTEAFFGQGTRLTVV.

The sample holds a few counts of this clonotype. The chain uses TRBV12-3 or TRBV12-4 and TRBJ1-5; no reliable D call. This CDR3 spans 15 amino acids. Trimming removed 1 base at V and 5 bases at J, with 12 bases between. This chain's CDR3 is CASSLEGTADQPQHF. The CDR3 bases are TGTGCCAGCAGTTTAGAAGGAACAGCTGATCAGCCCCAGCATTTT.

This clonotype was found many times. This rearrangement joins TRBV6-5 to TRBJ2-7; D remains unclear. Trimming pared 4 bases from V and 6 bases from J, leaving 25 bases between. In germline, CDR1 is MNHEY, CDR2 SVGAGI. This CDR3 has 17 amino acids. CDR3 in amino acids: CASSSFAPGVPHVEQYF. Written as DNA, the CDR3 is TGTGCCAGCAGTTCCTTTGCGCCGGGCGTCCCTCACGTCGAGCAGTACTTC.

This clonotype was seen many times. This rearrangement joins TRBV19 to TRBJ2-7; D uncertain. Germline CDR1 reads LNHDA; CDR2 reads SQIVND (reference sequence). The CDR3 extends over 15 amino acids. V dropped 7 bases and J dropped 3 bases, with 19 bases sitting between them. This chain's CDR3 is CASTIRGQPYYEQYF. In nucleotides, the CDR3 is TGTGCCAGTACCATACGAGGTCAGCCGTACTACGAGCAGTACTTC.

This clonotype has at least ten counts. CDR3 DNA: TGTGCCAGTAGTATACGGACAGTTAATAGCAATCAGCCCCAGCATTTT. It specifies CASSIRTVNSNQPQHF. The gene calls are TRBV19 and TRBJ1-5; perhaps TRBD1 as D (6 bases). The ends were cut back, 2 bases at V and 0 bases at J, with 11 bases in the middle. This CDR3 is built from 16 residues. Germline assignment: CDR1 LNHDA and CDR2 SQIVND (reference sequence).

This clonotype occurred a few times. The chain carries TRBV12-3 or TRBV12-4 and TRBJ2-4; D is ambiguous. There are 14 residues in the CDR3. V was trimmed by 5 bases and J by 6 bases, leaving 14 bases between them. For the CDR3, the DNA is TGTGCCAGCAGTCCGCCAGGAACCGGAAACATTCAGTACTTC. This gives the protein CASSPPGTGNIQYF.

This clonotype has ten or more counts. The chain combines TRBV7-2 with TRBJ1-2; D remains ambiguous. Germline lookup yields CDR1 SGHTA and CDR2 FQGNSA. The CDR3 runs 12 residues. The germline V and J ends were trimmed by 5 bases and 6 bases, with 10 bases remaining between them. DNA of the CDR3: TGTGCCAGCAGCCCTAAATCGGATGGCTACACCTTC. This codes for CASSPKSDGYTF.

The chain couples TRBV6-2 or TRBV6-3 to TRBJ1-6; 9 positions match TRBD1. The CDR3 has 15 residues. Germline values: CDR1 MNHEY, CDR2 SVGEGT. J was trimmed by 7 bases and V by 6 bases; bases with no gene match: 7. CDR3 in amino acids: CASSVRDRENSPLHF. Here the CDR3 DNA reads TGTGCCAGCAGCGTAAGGGACAGGGAAAATTCACCCCTCCACTTT.

The chain carries TRBV11-3 and TRBJ2-5; D is unresolved. With 1 base removed from V and 3 bases from J, the gap between germline ends came to 12 bases. Germline CDR1 and CDR2: SGHNT and YENEEA. This CDR3 comprises 15 residues. In DNA, the CDR3 is TGTGCCAGCAGCTTAGTCCCCGGCAGAGAAGAGACCCAGTACTTC. Encoded protein: CASSLVPGREETQYF.

This clonotype was picked up many times. The gene calls are TRBV24-1 and TRBJ2-3, with TRBD1 identical over 7 bases. Germline assignment: CDR1 KGHDR and CDR2 SFDVKD. The J segment lost 0 bases and the V segment lost 1 base, leaving 9 bases of the junction unmatched. The CDR3 consists of 18 residues. The CDR3 bases are TGTGCCACCAGTGATTTAGCGGACAGGCGAGCTAGCACAGATACGCAGTATTTT. It codes for CATSDLADRRASTDTQYF.

The table lists this clonotype with many counts. J is TRBJ2-5 and V is TRBV9, with no clear D. V was pared by 0 bases and J by 7 bases, with 16 bases between. The CDR3 is 15 residues long. The germline gives CDR1 SGDLS, CDR2 YYNGEE. In DNA form, the CDR3 reads TGTGCCAGCAGCGTAGAGTGGATGCCCGATAGGACCCAGTACTTC. Amino acids: CASSVEWMPDRTQYF. The full variable domain, completed using reference TRBV9 and TRBJ2-5, is DSGVTQTPKHLITATGQRVTLRCSPRSGDLSVYWYQQSLDQGLQFLIQYYNGEERAKGNILERFSAQQFPDLHSELNLSSLELGDSALYFCASSVEWMPDRTQYFGPGTRLLVL.

This clonotype was seen repeatedly, ten times or more. CDR3 residues: CASSYAREPYEQYF. CDR3 DNA sequence: TGTGCCAGCAGTTACGCCAGGGAACCCTACGAGCAGTACTTC. This chain links TRBV6-2 or TRBV6-3 with TRBJ2-7; weak D call: TRBD1 (5 bases). V was shortened by 2 bases and J by 2 bases, with 10 bases between the two germline ends. Germline V gene sequence: CDR1 MNHEY, CDR2 SVGEGT. This CDR3 has 14 amino acids.

This clonotype was recorded at least ten times. The chain uses TRBV11-1 and TRBJ2-7, with D possibly TRBD2 on 6 matching bases. Trimming left V 6 bases short and J 4 bases short, with 22 bases between. Germline assignment: CDR1 SGHAT and CDR2 FQDESV (reference sequence). The CDR3 is 16 residues long. The CDR3, as DNA: TGTGCCAGCAGTCAGAGCATCGGGGGATACCAGTACGAGCAGTACTTC. This gives the protein CASSQSIGGYQYEQYF.

This clonotype came up many times. The chain combines TRBV6-1 with TRBJ2-2; TRBD2 matches at 10 bases. Looked up from germline, CDR1 is MNHNS and CDR2 is SASEGT. Unmatched junction bases numbered 6, after V lost 10 bases and J lost 4 bases. The CDR3 is 14 residues long. The CDR3 sequence: CATQRGGSTGELFF. The CDR3 DNA sequence: TGTGCCACCCAGCGGGGGGGGAGCACCGGGGAGCTGTTTTTT.